These 8 T cell receptor beta chains came from one sample sequenced in a study of T-cell memory formation after mild COVID-19. TCRdb redid the calling of the 5' RACE reads with MiXCR, one entry per CDR3 protein. The table shows about 500,000 distinct CDR3 sequences, with roughly 20% occurring only once. The material sequenced was PBMCs or a T cell subset sorted from them (not recorded which). The source of these receptors is an adult woman who had mild COVID-19 (a few samples of this study predate the infection). Cell type and time point are not known.

This chain uses TRBV5-8 with TRBJ1-1; D possibly corresponds to TRBD1 (5 bases). Per the germline V gene, CDR1 is SGHTS and CDR2 is YDEGEE. Trimming removed 4 bases at V and 0 bases at J, with 10 bases between. The CDR3 spans 14 residues. CDR3 DNA sequence: TGTGCCAGCAGCCACGGACAAGTGAACACTGAAGCTTTCTTT. It yields the protein CASSHGQVNTEAFF.

This clonotype was seen a handful of times. This chain's CDR3 is CASSYSTGETYEQYF. CDR3 in DNA: TGTGCCAGCAGTTACTCGACAGGGGAAACCTACGAGCAGTACTTC. The J gene is TRBJ2-7, the V gene TRBV6-2 or TRBV6-3; 8 nucleotides agree with TRBD1. In germline, CDR1 is MNHEY, CDR2 SVGEGT. V lost 0 bases and J lost 2; bases outside the gene matches: 3. This CDR3 has 15 residues.

Here the CDR3 reads CASRDRGTNEKLFF. The CDR3, as DNA: TGTGCCAGCAGAGACAGGGGGACTAATGAAAAACTGTTTTTT. The V gene is TRBV2, the J gene TRBJ1-4, with 9 bases that match TRBD1. J lost 2 bases, V lost 6 bases, and 1 base had no gene match. The V gene's germline CDR1 is SNHLY and CDR2 FYNNEI. This CDR3 is built from 14 residues.

The chain carries TRBV7-3 and TRBJ1-1, with D uncertain. The CDR3 loop spans 15 amino acids. Germline loops: CDR1 SGHTA, CDR2 FQGTGA. Trimming took off 6 bases at V and 1 base at J, with 15 bases between the two ends. CDR3 amino acids: CASSPTGRANTEAFF. The CDR3 DNA sequence: TGTGCCAGCAGTCCCACCGGGCGGGCGAACACTGAAGCTTTCTTT. The whole variable domain, filled in from reference TRBV7-3 and TRBJ1-1, reads GAGVSQTPSNKVTEKGKYVELRCDPISGHTALYWYRQSLGQGPEFLIYFQGTGAADDSGLPNDRFFAVRPEGSVSTLKIQRTERGDSAVYLCASSPTGRANTEAFFGQGTRLTVV.

In its sample, this clonotype was seen a few times. V and J are TRBV4-1 and TRBJ1-2; D not resolved. The germline CDR1 and CDR2 sequences are MGHRA and YSYEKL. Trimming cost V 7 bases and J 3 bases, with 18 bases left between them. The CDR3 spans 15 residues. The CDR3 DNA sequence: TGCGCCAGCAAGTTGGGCCTGACCGCTTACTATGGCTACACCTTC. The encoded protein is CASKLGLTAYYGYTF.

The rearrangement links TRBV7-9 to TRBJ2-7, with D possibly being TRBD2 (5 bases). The germline V gene encodes CDR1 SEHNR and CDR2 FQNEAQ (reference sequence). V shed 2 bases and J shed 0 bases, with 14 bases lying between them. This CDR3 spans 16 amino acids. The CDR3 loop reads CASSLWSGRSSYEQYF. In DNA, the CDR3 is TGTGCCAGCAGCTTATGGAGCGGCAGGAGCTCCTACGAGCAGTACTTC.

In its sample, this clonotype was seen many times. The J gene is TRBJ1-2, the V gene TRBV20-1; D gene uncertain. The CDR3 totals 12 residues. Trimming shortened V by 0 bases and J by 4 bases, and 6 bases separated the two germline ends. Germline V gene lookup returns CDR1 DFQATT and CDR2 SNEGSKA (reference sequence). The CDR3, as DNA: TGCAGTGCTAGAGATTGGGGCTATGGCTACACCTTC. Translating it yields CSARDWGYGYTF.

In its sample, this clonotype was seen a few times. This chain joins TRBV4-3 and TRBJ2-5; the D is unclear. CDR1 is LGHNA and CDR2 is YSLEER in the germline V gene. The CDR3 consists of 13 residues. The germline V and J ends were trimmed by 1 base and 2 bases, with 5 bases remaining between them. DNA for the CDR3: TGCGCCAGCAGCCAAGGGTGGCAAGAGACCCAGTACTTC. Amino acids: CASSQGWQETQYF.